This T cell receptor (beta chain) was recovered during a study of graft-versus-host responses after intestinal transplantation. The overall study: Recipients were given multivisceral, liver-intestinal, or isolated intestinal transplants. After anti-thymocyte globulin induction, recipients took tacrolimus and steroids for around three years. Study results and limitations: Across patients carrying graft-donor T cell macrochimerism, allografts held high graft-versus-host to host-versus-graft clonal ratios. Recipient marrow showed GvH clones, some seen first in ileum or blood.

Turning to this clone: What it binds is not known.

Germline V lookup: CDR1 SGHAT, CDR2 FQNNGV. V lost 5 bases, J lost 10 bases, and 18 bases lay in between. The CDR3 is 15 residues long. Measured with immunoSEQ multiplex PCR; TCRdb has only the in-frame clones, and not every one. The table includes approximately 76,000 clones, approximately 87% detected once. V and J are TRBV11-2 and TRBJ1-6; a weak D match, TRBD1 (5 bases). This specimen consisted of unstimulated CD4+ T cells sorted from spleen or lymph node cells, obtained before transplant. The receptor's source is a human donor who was the organ donor for an intestinal transplant. For the CDR3, the DNA is TGTGCCAGCAGCCTCGCGCTGGGGCAGGGCTCACCCCTCCACTTT. Translation: CASSLALGQGSPLHF.